This record covers a single T cell receptor (beta chain). Its matching antigen is unknown. The data belong to a study of cytomegalovirus exposure and HLA in healthy donors. General study results and limits: In a later analysis, most CMV-associated TCR beta chains appeared HLA-restricted.

PCR involved 60 Vbeta and 13 Jbeta primers. Assay: immunoSEQ multiplex PCR; the TCRdb copy retains only in-frame clones and omits some. This repertoire shows about 100,000 clones, roughly four fifths found once; its top ten account for over 12%. Trimming took 7 bases from V and 7 from J, leaving 14 bases between them. Germline V lookup: CDR1 MDHEN, CDR2 SYDVKM. This CDR3 is built from 12 residues. This TCR was recovered from a male donor in good health and CMV-seropositive. The V and J genes are TRBV28 and TRBJ2-7; no clear D. Material for sequencing was PBMCs. DNA for the CDR3: TGTGCCAGCAACTCAGTACCGCGGGAGCAGTACTTC. Amino acid sequence: CASNSVPREQYF. Full variable domain (missing parts from reference TRBV28 and TRBJ2-7): DVKVTQSSRYLVKRTGEKVFLECVQDMDHENMFWYRQDPGLGLRLIYFSYDVKMKEKGDIPEGYSVSREKKERFSLILESASTNQTSMYLCASNSVPREQYFGPGTRLTVT.